Listed below are T cell receptor beta chains from one sample, sequenced in a study of cytomegalovirus exposure and HLA in healthy donors. Sequenced by immunoSEQ multiplex PCR; TCRdb stores in-frame clones only, minus some. The sample has about 170,000 clones, about three quarters seen once. The material sequenced was PBMCs. Every receptor here comes from a female donor in good health and CMV-seronegative. Both conserved end residues are part of each CDR3.

CASSHTDRVYEQYF,TRBJ2-7,TRBV5-4
CSVQPPDRGRDTEAFF,TRBJ1-1,TRBV29-1
CASSPGQGNTEAFF,TRBJ1-1,TRBV18
CASSFGGSPGELFF,TRBJ2-2,TRBV7-3
CAWIPGTLGATNEKLFF,TRBJ1-4,TRBV30
CASSGGNRGPPSSGANVLTF,TRBJ2-6,TRBV5-1
CASSLGQGGNEQFF,TRBJ2-1,TRBV5-6
CASSQLGRGTEAFF,TRBJ1-1,TRBV23-1
CASSVTPPRSAGGSDTQYF,TRBJ2-3,TRBV6-1
CASSYSESYEQYF,-,TRBV6-5
CASRPLAGTADSPLHF,TRBJ1-6,TRBV23-1
CASSVAQGRLYEQYF,TRBJ2-7,TRBV6-1
CASSLIPYTSGASYNEQFF,TRBJ2-1,TRBV7-8